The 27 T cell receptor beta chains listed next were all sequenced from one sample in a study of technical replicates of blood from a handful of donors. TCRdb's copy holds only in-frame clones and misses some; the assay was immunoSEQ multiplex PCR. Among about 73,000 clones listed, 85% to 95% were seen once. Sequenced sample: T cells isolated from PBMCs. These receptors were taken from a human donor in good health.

The DNA for the CDR3 is TGTGCCAGCAGTTACTCACAGGGCTCCTACGAGCAGTACTTC. It is translated as CASSYSQGSYEQYF. This chain joins TRBV6-5 and TRBJ2-7; perhaps TRBD1 as D (6 bases). CDR3 length: 14 residues. Germline lookup yields CDR1 MNHEY and CDR2 SVGAGI. V was clipped by 0 bases and J by 0 bases, with 6 bases between them.

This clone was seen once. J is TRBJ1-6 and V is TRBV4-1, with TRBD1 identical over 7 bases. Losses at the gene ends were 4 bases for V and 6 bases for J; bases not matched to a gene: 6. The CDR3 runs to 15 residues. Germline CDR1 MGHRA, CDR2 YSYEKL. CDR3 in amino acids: CASSRPTGTNSPLHF. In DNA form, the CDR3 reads TGCGCCAGCAGCCGCCCGACAGGGACTAATTCACCCCTCCACTTT.

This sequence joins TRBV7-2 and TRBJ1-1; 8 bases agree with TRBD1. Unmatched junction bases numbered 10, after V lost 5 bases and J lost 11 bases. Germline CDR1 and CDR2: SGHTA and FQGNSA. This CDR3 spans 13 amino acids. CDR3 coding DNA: TGTGCCAGCAGCCCCCTACAGGGGGGTTCGGCTTTCTTT. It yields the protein CASSPLQGGSAFF.

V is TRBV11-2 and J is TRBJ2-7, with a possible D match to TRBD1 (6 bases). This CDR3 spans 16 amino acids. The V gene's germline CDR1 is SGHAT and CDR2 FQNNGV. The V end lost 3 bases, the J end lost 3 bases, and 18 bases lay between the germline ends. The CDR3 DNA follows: TGTGCCAGCAGCTTCGCAGTGGGGGCGATAAGCTACGAGCAGTACTTC. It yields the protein CASSFAVGAISYEQYF.

The CDR3 nucleotides are TGTGCCAGCAGCTTGGGAGACGGGAACTATGGCTACACCTTC. Encoded protein: CASSLGDGNYGYTF. The genes are TRBV5-6 and TRBJ1-2; no clear D. The germline V and J ends were trimmed by 0 bases and 2 bases, with 8 bases remaining between them. Germline V gene data show CDR1 as SGHDT and CDR2 as YYEEEE. The CDR3 is 14 residues long.

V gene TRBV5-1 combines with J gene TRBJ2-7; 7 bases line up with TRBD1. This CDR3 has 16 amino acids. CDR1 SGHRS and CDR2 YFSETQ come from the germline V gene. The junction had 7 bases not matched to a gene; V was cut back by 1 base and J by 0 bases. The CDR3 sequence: CASSLSLQGLSYEQYF. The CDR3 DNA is TGCGCCAGCAGCTTGTCCTTACAGGGGCTCTCCTACGAGCAGTACTTC. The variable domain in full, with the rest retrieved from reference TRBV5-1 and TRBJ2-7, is KAGVTQTPRYLIKTRGQQVTLSCSPISGHRSVSWYQQTPGQGLQFLFEYFSETQRNKGNFPGRFSGRQFSNSRSEMNVSTLELGDSALYLCASSLSLQGLSYEQYFGPGTRLTVT.

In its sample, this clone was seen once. CDR3 residues: CASSGDRGSSWGNQPQHF. In DNA, the CDR3 is TGTGCCAGCAGTGGGGACAGGGGGTCGTCCTGGGGCAATCAGCCCCAGCATTTT. The V call is TRBV2, the J call TRBJ1-5; 11 nucleotides agree with TRBD1. The V and J ends lost 4 bases and 2 bases, in that order; junction bases with no gene match: 10. There are 18 residues in the CDR3. Germline CDR1 and CDR2: SNHLY and FYNNEI.

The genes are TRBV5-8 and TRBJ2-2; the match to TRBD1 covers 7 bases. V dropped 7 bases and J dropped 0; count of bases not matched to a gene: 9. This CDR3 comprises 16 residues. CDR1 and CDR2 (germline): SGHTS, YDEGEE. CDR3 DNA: TGTGCCAGCTTAGCCAGGGGGACATCGAACACCGGGGAGCTGTTTTTT. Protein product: CASLARGTSNTGELFF.

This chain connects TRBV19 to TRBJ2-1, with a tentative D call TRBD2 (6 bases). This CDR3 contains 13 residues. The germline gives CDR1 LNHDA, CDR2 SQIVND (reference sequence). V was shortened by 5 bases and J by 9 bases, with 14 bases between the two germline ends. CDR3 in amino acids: CASSEWGLGEQFF. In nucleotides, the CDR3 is TGTGCCAGTAGTGAATGGGGACTTGGTGAGCAGTTCTTC. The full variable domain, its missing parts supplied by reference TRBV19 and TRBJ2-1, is DGGITQSPKYLFRKEGQNVTLSCEQNLNHDAMYWYRQDPGQGLRLIYYSQIVNDFQKGDIAEGYSVSREKKESFPLTVTSAQKNPTAFYLCASSEWGLGEQFFGPGTRLTVL.

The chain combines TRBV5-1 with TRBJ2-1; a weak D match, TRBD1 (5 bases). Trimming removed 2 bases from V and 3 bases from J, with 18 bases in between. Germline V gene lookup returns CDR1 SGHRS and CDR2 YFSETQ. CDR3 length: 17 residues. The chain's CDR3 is CASSLPRTQGIYNEQFF. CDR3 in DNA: TGCGCCAGCAGCTTACCTCGGACCCAGGGAATCTACAATGAGCAGTTCTTC.

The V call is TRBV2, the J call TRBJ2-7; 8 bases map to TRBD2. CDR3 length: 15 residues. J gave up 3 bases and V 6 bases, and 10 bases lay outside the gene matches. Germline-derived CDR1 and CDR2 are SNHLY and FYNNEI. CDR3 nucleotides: TGTGCCAGCAGGCCTCGAACTAGCGGACGCTACGAGCAGTACTTC. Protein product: CASRPRTSGRYEQYF.

The CDR3 DNA follows: TGTGCCAGTAGTGAGGGACAGACTAACTATGGCTACACCTTC. Translation gives CASSEGQTNYGYTF. The chain joins TRBV19 to TRBJ1-2, with TRBD1 matching 7 bases. The CDR3 consists of 14 residues. CDR1 is LNHDA, CDR2 SQIVND, per germline (reference sequence). With 5 bases clipped from V and 0 bases from J, the junction kept 3 bases outside the gene matches.

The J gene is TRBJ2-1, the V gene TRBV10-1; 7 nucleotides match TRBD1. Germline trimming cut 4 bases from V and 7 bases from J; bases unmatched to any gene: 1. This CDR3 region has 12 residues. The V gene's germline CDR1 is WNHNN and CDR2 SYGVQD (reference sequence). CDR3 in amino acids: CASSADRNEQFF. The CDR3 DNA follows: TGCGCCAGCAGTGCGGACAGGAATGAGCAGTTCTTC.

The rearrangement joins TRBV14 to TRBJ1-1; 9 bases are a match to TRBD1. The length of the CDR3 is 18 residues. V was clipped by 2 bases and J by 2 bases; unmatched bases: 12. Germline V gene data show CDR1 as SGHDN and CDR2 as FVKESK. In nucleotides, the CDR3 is TGTGCCAGCAGCCAAATTAGATGGACAGGGGTTTTAAACACTGAAGCTTTCTTT. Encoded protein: CASSQIRWTGVLNTEAFF. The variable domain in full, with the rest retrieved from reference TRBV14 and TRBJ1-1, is EAGVTQFPSHSVIEKGQTVTLRCDPISGHDNLYWYRRVMGKEIKFLLHFVKESKQDESGMPNNRFLAERTGGTYSTLKVQPAELEDSGVYFCASSQIRWTGVLNTEAFFGQGTRLTVV.

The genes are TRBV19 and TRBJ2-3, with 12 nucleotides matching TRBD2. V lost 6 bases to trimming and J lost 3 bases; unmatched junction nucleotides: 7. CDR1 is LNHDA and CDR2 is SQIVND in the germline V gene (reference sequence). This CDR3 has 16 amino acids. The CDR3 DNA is TGTGCCAGTAGCCAACTAGCGGGGGGCCGAACAGATACGCAGTATTTT. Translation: CASSQLAGGRTDTQYF.

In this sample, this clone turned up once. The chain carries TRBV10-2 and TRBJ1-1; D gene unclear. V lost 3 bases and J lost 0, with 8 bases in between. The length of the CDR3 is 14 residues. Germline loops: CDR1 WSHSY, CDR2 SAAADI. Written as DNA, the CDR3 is TGCGCCAGCAGTGAAGAGATTATGAACACTGAAGCTTTCTTT. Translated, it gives CASSEEIMNTEAFF.

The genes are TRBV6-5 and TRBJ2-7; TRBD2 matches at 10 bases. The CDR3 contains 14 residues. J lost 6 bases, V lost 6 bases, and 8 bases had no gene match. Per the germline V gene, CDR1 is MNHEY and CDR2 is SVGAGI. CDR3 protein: CASRGLAGAFEQYF. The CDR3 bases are TGTGCCAGCAGGGGGCTAGCGGGAGCGTTCGAGCAGTACTTC.

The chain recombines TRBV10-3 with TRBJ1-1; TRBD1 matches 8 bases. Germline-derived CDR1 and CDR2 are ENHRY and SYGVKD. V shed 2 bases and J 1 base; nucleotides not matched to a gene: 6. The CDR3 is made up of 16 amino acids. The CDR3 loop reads CAISEGQGGKNTEAFF. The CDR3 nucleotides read TGTGCCATCAGTGAGGGACAGGGCGGGAAGAACACTGAAGCTTTCTTT.

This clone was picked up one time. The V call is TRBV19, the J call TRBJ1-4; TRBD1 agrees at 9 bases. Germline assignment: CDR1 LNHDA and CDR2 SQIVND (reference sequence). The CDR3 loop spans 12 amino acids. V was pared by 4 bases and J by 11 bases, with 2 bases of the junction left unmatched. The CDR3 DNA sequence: TGTGCCAGTAGTACTGGACAGGGGAAACTGTTTTTT. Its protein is CASSTGQGKLFF.

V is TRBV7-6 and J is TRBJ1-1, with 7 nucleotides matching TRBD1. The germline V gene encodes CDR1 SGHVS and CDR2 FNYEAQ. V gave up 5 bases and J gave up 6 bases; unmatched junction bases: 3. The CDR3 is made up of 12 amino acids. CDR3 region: CASSPTGSEAFF. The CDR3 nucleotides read TGTGCCAGCAGCCCGACAGGGTCTGAAGCTTTCTTT. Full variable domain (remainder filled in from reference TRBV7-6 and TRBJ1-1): GAGVSQSPRYKVTKRGQDVALRCDPISGHVSLYWYRQALGQGPEFLTYFNYEAQQDKSGLPNDRFSAERPEGSISTLTIQRTEQRDSAMYRCASSPTGSEAFFGQGTRLTVV.

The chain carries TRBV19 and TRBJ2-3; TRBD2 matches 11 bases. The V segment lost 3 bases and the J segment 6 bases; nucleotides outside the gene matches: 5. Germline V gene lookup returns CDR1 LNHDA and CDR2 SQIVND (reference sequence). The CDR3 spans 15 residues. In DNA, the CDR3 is TGTGCCAGTAGTATCTTAGCGGGAGGGAGGGATACGCAGTATTTT. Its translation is CASSILAGGRDTQYF.

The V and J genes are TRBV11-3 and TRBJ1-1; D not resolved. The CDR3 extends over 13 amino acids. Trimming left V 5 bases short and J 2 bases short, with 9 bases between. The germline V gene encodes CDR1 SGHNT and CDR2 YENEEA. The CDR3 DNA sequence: TGTGCCAGCAGCGCGATGGTTAACACTGAAGCTTTCTTT. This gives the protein CASSAMVNTEAFF.

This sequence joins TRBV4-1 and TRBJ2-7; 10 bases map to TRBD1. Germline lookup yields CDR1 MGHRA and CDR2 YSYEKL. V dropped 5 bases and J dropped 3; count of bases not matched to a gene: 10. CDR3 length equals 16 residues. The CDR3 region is CASSSPGQGNFYEQYF. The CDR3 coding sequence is TGCGCCAGCAGCTCACCGGGACAGGGGAATTTCTACGAGCAGTACTTC.

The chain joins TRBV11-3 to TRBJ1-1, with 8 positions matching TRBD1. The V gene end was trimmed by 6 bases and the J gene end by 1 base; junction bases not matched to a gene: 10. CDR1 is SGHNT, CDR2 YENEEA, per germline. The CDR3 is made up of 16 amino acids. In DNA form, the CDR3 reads TGTGCCAGCAGTGGGGGCGGTGGACAGGGGAACACTGAAGCTTTCTTT. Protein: CASSGGGGQGNTEAFF.

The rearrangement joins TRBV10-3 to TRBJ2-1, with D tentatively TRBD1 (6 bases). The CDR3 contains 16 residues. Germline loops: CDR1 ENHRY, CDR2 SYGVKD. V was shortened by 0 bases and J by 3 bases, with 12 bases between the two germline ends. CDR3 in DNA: TGTGCCATCAGTGAGTCAGTACAGGGCAACTACAATGAGCAGTTCTTC. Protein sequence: CAISESVQGNYNEQFF.

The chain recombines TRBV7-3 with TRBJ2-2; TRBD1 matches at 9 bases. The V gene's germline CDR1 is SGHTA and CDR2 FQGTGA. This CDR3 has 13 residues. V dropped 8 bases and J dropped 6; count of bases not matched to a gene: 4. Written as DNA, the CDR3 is TGTGCCAGCGGGACAGGGAGGTCCGGGGAGCTGTTTTTT. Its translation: CASGTGRSGELFF.

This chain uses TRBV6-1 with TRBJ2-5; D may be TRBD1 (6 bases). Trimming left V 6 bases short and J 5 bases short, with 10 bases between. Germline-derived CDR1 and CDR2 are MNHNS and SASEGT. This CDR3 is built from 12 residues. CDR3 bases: TGTGCCAGCAGCCAGGGGTGGGAGACCCAGTACTTC. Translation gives CASSQGWETQYF.